This T cell receptor (beta chain) was sequenced during a study of regulatory T cells in long-lasting Graves disease. Relying on iRepertoire HTBI primers and Arm-PCR of CDR3 regions, the team built TCR beta libraries. TCRdb reprocessed the multiplex PCR reads with MiXCR, giving one entry per CDR3 protein. The sample contains 300,000 to 350,000 distinct CDR3 sequences, around 20% of which appear only once. Documented time point: persistent/refractory GD, antithyroid drugs over 5 years with positive TRAb. From PBMCs, RNA was extracted and then used to make the TCR library. The guidelines of the American Thyroid Association were the basis for diagnosing Graves' disease. This clonotype has at least ten counts. As yet, its antigen is unknown. CDR1 MDHEN and CDR2 SYDVKM come from the germline V gene. The CDR3 has 15 residues. The ends were cut back, 5 bases at V and 3 bases at J, with 16 bases in the middle.

Study results and limitations: Persistent disease preferred TRBV28, TRBJ1-2 and TRBJ2-5.

The source material was peripheral blood mononuclear cells (PBMCs), sampled when the disease was refractory, from a patient treated with antithyroid drugs. The chain uses TRBV28 and TRBJ1-2; D might be TRBD1 (5 bases). The origin of this receptor is a female donor with Graves disease. The CDR3 coding sequence is TGTGCCAGCAGTCCACCGCCCGCAGGGTACTATGGCTACACCTTC. Translated: CASSPPPAGYYGYTF.